This is a list of T cell receptor beta chains from one sample in a study of blood T cell repertoires in COVID-19. Assay used: immunoSEQ multiplex PCR; TCRdb lists only in-frame clones, some missing. The profile shows around 320,000 clones, around 89% of them singletons. Sequencing used peripheral blood. Source of these receptors: a woman aged 25 to 39 who had recovered from COVID-19. Both conserved end residues are part of each CDR3. Each record gives: clone size, J gene, V gene, D gene, CDR3 DNA, CDR3 protein. The D gene is left open where the match is weak. Clone size, where shown, is once, few, many, or a class for clones that have expanded.

clone size: NA; J gene: TRBJ1-1; V gene: TRBV28; D gene: NA; CDR3 DNA: TGTGCCAGCAGAAGGATAAAAACAGGGACGAACACTGAAGCTTTCTTT; CDR3 protein: CASRRIKTGTNTEAFF
clone size: NA; J gene: TRBJ1-1; V gene: TRBV5-1; D gene: NA; CDR3 DNA: TGCGCCAGCAGCTTGGGTTGGGGCGTGGGCACTGAAGCTTTCTTT; CDR3 protein: CASSLGWGVGTEAFF
clone size: NA; J gene: TRBJ1-5; V gene: TRBV28; D gene: TRBD1; CDR3 DNA: TGTGCCAGCAGCAGCCCAGGGGGCGTTCAGCCCCAGCATTTT; CDR3 protein: CASSSPGGVQPQHF
clone size: NA; J gene: TRBJ1-1; V gene: TRBV29-1; D gene: NA; CDR3 DNA: TGCAGCGTTGTTTCCACAGAGAACACTGAAGCTTTCTTT; CDR3 protein: CSVVSTENTEAFF
clone size: NA; J gene: TRBJ1-1; V gene: TRBV7-9; D gene: NA; CDR3 DNA: TGTGCCAGCAGCTTAGCAGGAGTCATGAACACTGAAGCTTTCTTT; CDR3 protein: CASSLAGVMNTEAFF
clone size: NA; J gene: TRBJ2-2; V gene: TRBV5-1; D gene: NA; CDR3 DNA: TGCGCCAGCAGGGAGGGGAGCCCGAACACCGGGGAGCTGTTTTTT; CDR3 protein: CASREGSPNTGELFF
clone size: NA; J gene: TRBJ1-2; V gene: TRBV3-1/TRBV3-2; D gene: TRBD1; CDR3 DNA: TGTGCCAGCAGCCCTCGACAGGGGGCCCCATCTAACTATGGCTACACCTTC; CDR3 protein: CASSPRQGAPSNYGYTF
clone size: NA; J gene: TRBJ1-4; V gene: TRBV4-2; D gene: NA; CDR3 DNA: TGTGCCAGCAGCCCTCCCCAGGGAACTAATGAAAAACTGTTTTTT; CDR3 protein: CASSPPQGTNEKLFF
clone size: once; J gene: TRBJ1-2; V gene: TRBV28; D gene: TRBD1; CDR3 DNA: TGTGCCAGCAGTTTAGTGGGCAGGGGGTTCGAAAAGGAGGGCTACACCTTC; CDR3 protein: CASSLVGRGFEKEGYTF
clone size: NA; J gene: TRBJ2-7; V gene: TRBV4-3; D gene: NA; CDR3 DNA: TGCGCCAGCAGCCAAGATCCCGGGGGTGGCTACGAGCAGTACTTC; CDR3 protein: CASSQDPGGGYEQYF
clone size: NA; J gene: TRBJ2-1; V gene: TRBV25-1; D gene: TRBD2; CDR3 DNA: TGTGCCAGCAGTGAAATGCGCGGGGGGGCAAGTGAGCAGTTCTTC; CDR3 protein: CASSEMRGGASEQFF
clone size: NA; J gene: TRBJ1-2; V gene: TRBV2; D gene: NA; CDR3 DNA: TGTGCCAGCATATTCAGGACAGTACTCTTC; CDR3 protein: CASIFRTVLF
clone size: NA; J gene: TRBJ2-3; V gene: TRBV30; D gene: NA; CDR3 DNA: TGTGCCTGGAGTCCGTCTCGTGTAGATACGCAGTATTTT; CDR3 protein: CAWSPSRVDTQYF
clone size: NA; J gene: TRBJ2-7; V gene: TRBV3-1/TRBV3-2; D gene: NA; CDR3 DNA: TGTGCCAGCAGCTCCCGGGTAGCGAGGCCCTACGAGCAGTACTTC; CDR3 protein: CASSSRVARPYEQYF
clone size: NA; J gene: TRBJ1-4; V gene: TRBV5-8; D gene: NA; CDR3 DNA: TGTGCCAGCAGCTTGGCCCTAGTTGCTCGGGCTAATGAAAAACTGTTTTTT; CDR3 protein: CASSLALVARANEKLFF
clone size: NA; J gene: TRBJ1-1; V gene: TRBV2; D gene: NA; CDR3 DNA: TGTGCCAGCAGTGAAGCTTTTGCAGGGGTCACTGAAGCTTTCTTT; CDR3 protein: CASSEAFAGVTEAFF
clone size: NA; J gene: TRBJ2-2; V gene: TRBV6-1; D gene: TRBD2; CDR3 DNA: TGTGCCAGCAGTGAAACTAGCGGGGGGACCGGGGAGCTGTTTTTT; CDR3 protein: CASSETSGGTGELFF
clone size: NA; J gene: TRBJ2-1; V gene: TRBV28; D gene: TRBD2; CDR3 DNA: TGTGCCAGCAGTACCCTAGCGGGCTCCTACAATGAGCAGTTCTTC; CDR3 protein: CASSTLAGSYNEQFF
clone size: NA; J gene: TRBJ1-2; V gene: TRBV5-4; D gene: TRBD1; CDR3 DNA: TGTGCCAGCAGCTTGGAAGGGACAGATTACTATGGCTACACCTTC; CDR3 protein: CASSLEGTDYYGYTF
clone size: NA; J gene: TRBJ2-1; V gene: TRBV6-5; D gene: NA; CDR3 DNA: TGTGCCAGCAGTACACCAGGGGGGCCGCGGAATGAGCAGTTCTTC; CDR3 protein: CASSTPGGPRNEQFF
clone size: few; J gene: TRBJ1-6; V gene: TRBV5-1; D gene: TRBD1; CDR3 DNA: TGCGCCAGCAGCTGGACAGGGGGCGACTCACCCCTCCACTTT; CDR3 protein: CASSWTGGDSPLHF
clone size: NA; J gene: TRBJ1-1; V gene: TRBV5-1; D gene: NA; CDR3 DNA: TGCGCCAGCAGCTTGGTTGGTGGGGGGGCTGAAGCTTTCTTT; CDR3 protein: CASSLVGGGAEAFF
clone size: NA; J gene: TRBJ1-5; V gene: TRBV2; D gene: NA; CDR3 DNA: TGTGCCAGCAATACGGGTACTAGCAATCAGCCCCAGCATTTT; CDR3 protein: CASNTGTSNQPQHF
clone size: NA; J gene: TRBJ2-1; V gene: TRBV10-3; D gene: NA; CDR3 DNA: TGTGCCATCAGTGAGTCACTTGAGGGCCAGGGGGAGCAGTTCTTC; CDR3 protein: CAISESLEGQGEQFF
clone size: NA; J gene: TRBJ2-2; V gene: TRBV29-1; D gene: NA; CDR3 DNA: TGCAGCGTTGGGTCTGGGCTATCCAACACCGGGGAGCTGTTTTTT; CDR3 protein: CSVGSGLSNTGELFF
clone size: once; J gene: TRBJ1-5; V gene: TRBV19; D gene: NA; CDR3 DNA: TGTGCCAGTAGTATATGGGCCGCAGTGGATCAGCCCCAGCATTTT; CDR3 protein: CASSIWAAVDQPQHF
clone size: NA; J gene: TRBJ2-1; V gene: TRBV5-1; D gene: TRBD2; CDR3 DNA: TGCGCCAGCAGATCCGCTAGCGGGGGGCGCAATGAGCAGTTCTTC; CDR3 protein: CASRSASGGRNEQFF
clone size: NA; J gene: TRBJ1-5; V gene: TRBV28; D gene: NA; CDR3 DNA: TGTGCCAGCAGGTGGACAGCTCTCGGGCAGCCCCAGCATTTT; CDR3 protein: CASRWTALGQPQHF
clone size: once; J gene: TRBJ2-6; V gene: TRBV6-2/TRBV6-3; D gene: NA; CDR3 DNA: TGTGCCAGCAGTTCCGGCGGCTCTGGGGCCAACGTCCTGACTTTC; CDR3 protein: CASSSGGSGANVLTF
clone size: NA; J gene: TRBJ1-1; V gene: TRBV2; D gene: NA; CDR3 DNA: TGTGCCAGCAGTCCAACCGGACAAGGATGGGAAGCTTTCTTT; CDR3 protein: CASSPTGQGWEAFF
clone size: once; J gene: TRBJ2-7; V gene: TRBV5-4; D gene: NA; CDR3 DNA: TGTGCCAGCAGCTTCAGTCAGGGTCCCTACGAGCAGTACTTC; CDR3 protein: CASSFSQGPYEQYF
clone size: NA; J gene: TRBJ1-5; V gene: TRBV9; D gene: NA; CDR3 DNA: TGTGCCAGCAGCCCATGGACACATAGCAATCAGCCCCAGCATTTT; CDR3 protein: CASSPWTHSNQPQHF
clone size: NA; J gene: TRBJ2-7; V gene: TRBV6-1; D gene: NA; CDR3 DNA: TGTGCCAGCAGTGAATTCCCCTCGGGGGCAGGGGGCTCCTACGAGCAGTACTTC; CDR3 protein: CASSEFPSGAGGSYEQYF
clone size: medium-sized; J gene: TRBJ2-5; V gene: TRBV6-2/TRBV6-3; D gene: TRBD2; CDR3 DNA: TGTGCCAGCAGTTACTCGGCTAGCGGGGGAGAGACCCAGTACTTC; CDR3 protein: CASSYSASGGETQYF
clone size: NA; J gene: TRBJ1-1; V gene: TRBV7-9; D gene: TRBD1; CDR3 DNA: TGTGCCAGCAGCGGGGACAGTACGAACACTGAAGCTTTCTTT; CDR3 protein: CASSGDSTNTEAFF
clone size: few; J gene: TRBJ2-3; V gene: TRBV18; D gene: NA; CDR3 DNA: TGTGCCAGCCTCCAGGGGTTGGCAGATACGCAGTATTTT; CDR3 protein: CASLQGLADTQYF
clone size: NA; J gene: TRBJ2-7; V gene: TRBV4-1; D gene: TRBD1; CDR3 DNA: TGCGCCAGCAGCCAAGATTTTAGGAGACAGGGGACGTACGAGCAGTACTTC; CDR3 protein: CASSQDFRRQGTYEQYF
clone size: NA; J gene: TRBJ2-1; V gene: TRBV4-3; D gene: TRBD2; CDR3 DNA: TGCGCCAGCAGCCAAGCGAGCGGGGGCTACAATGAGCAGTTCTTC; CDR3 protein: CASSQASGGYNEQFF
clone size: NA; J gene: TRBJ2-3; V gene: TRBV18; D gene: NA; CDR3 DNA: TGTGCCAGCTCACCACCCGCAGTAACAGATACGCAGTATTTT; CDR3 protein: CASSPPAVTDTQYF
clone size: once; J gene: TRBJ1-3; V gene: TRBV6-5; D gene: NA; CDR3 DNA: TGTGCCAGCAGTTACTCGGGGCGCTCTGGAAACACCATATATTTT; CDR3 protein: CASSYSGRSGNTIYF
clone size: NA; J gene: TRBJ2-2; V gene: TRBV28; D gene: TRBD1; CDR3 DNA: TGTGCCAGCAGTTTAACAGGGGGTACCGGGGAGCTGTTTTTT; CDR3 protein: CASSLTGGTGELFF